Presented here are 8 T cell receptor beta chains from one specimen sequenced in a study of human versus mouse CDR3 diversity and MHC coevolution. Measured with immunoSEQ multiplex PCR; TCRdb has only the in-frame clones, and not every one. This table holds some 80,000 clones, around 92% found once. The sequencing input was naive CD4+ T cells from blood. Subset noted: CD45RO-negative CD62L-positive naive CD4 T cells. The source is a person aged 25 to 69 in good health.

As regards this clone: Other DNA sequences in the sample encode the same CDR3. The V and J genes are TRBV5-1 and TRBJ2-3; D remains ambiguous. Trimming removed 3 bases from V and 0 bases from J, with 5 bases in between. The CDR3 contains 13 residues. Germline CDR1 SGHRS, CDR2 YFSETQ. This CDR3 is CASSSTSTDTQYF. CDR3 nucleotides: TGCGCCAGCAGCTCTACTAGCACAGATACGCAGTATTTT.

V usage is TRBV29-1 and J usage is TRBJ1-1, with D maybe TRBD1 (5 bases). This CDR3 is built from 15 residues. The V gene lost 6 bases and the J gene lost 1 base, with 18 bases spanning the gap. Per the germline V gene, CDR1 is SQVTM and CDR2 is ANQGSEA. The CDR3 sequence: CSVPPMGHPNTEAFF. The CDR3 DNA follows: TGCAGCGTCCCGCCCATGGGGCACCCGAACACTGAAGCTTTCTTT.

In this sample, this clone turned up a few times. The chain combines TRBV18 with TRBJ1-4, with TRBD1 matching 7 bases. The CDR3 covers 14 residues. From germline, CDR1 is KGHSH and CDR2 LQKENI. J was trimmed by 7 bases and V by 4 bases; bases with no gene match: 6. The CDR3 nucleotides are TGTGCCAGCTCACAACAGGGGTTGGCTGAAAAACTGTTTTTT. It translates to CASSQQGLAEKLFF.

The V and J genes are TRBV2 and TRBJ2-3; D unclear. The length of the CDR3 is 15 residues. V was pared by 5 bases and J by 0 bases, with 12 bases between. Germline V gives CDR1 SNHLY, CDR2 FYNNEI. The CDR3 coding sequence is TGTGCCAGCAGTCCAGTGAGGCCGAGCACAGATACGCAGTATTTT. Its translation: CASSPVRPSTDTQYF. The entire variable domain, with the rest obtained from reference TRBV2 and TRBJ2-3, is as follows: EPEVTQTPSHQVTQMGQEVILRCVPISNHLYFYWYRQILGQKVEFLVSFYNNEISEKSEIFDDQFSVERPDGSNFTLKIRSTKLEDSAMYFCASSPVRPSTDTQYFGPGTRLTVL.

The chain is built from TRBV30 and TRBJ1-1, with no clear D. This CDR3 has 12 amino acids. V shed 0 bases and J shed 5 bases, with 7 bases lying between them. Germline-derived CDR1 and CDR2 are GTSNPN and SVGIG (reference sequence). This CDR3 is CAWSVTRTEAFF. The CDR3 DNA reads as TGTGCCTGGAGTGTAACCCGGACTGAAGCTTTCTTT.

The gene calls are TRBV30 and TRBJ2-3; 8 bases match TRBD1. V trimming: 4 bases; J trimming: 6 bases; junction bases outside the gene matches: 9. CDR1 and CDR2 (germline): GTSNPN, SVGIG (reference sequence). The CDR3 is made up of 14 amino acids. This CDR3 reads CAWTLPGGRDTQYF. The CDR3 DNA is TGTGCCTGGACTCTCCCAGGGGGCCGGGATACGCAGTATTTT.

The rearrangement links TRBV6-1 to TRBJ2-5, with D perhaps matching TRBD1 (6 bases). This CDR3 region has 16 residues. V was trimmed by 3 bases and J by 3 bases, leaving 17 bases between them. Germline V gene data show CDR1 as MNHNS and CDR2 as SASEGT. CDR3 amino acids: CASSELQGTGKETQYF. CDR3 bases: TGTGCCAGCAGTGAGCTACAGGGAACTGGAAAAGAGACCCAGTACTTC.

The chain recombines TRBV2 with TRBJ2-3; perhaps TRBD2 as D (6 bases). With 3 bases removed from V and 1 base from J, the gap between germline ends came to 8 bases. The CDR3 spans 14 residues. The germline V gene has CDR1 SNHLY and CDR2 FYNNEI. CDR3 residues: CASSDQRGTDTQYF. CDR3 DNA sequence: TGTGCCAGCAGTGACCAGCGGGGCACAGATACGCAGTATTTT.